The 8 T cell receptor beta chains below come from one sample, sequenced in a study of identical twins. TCRdb reprocessed the 5' RACE reads via MiXCR and lists one record per CDR3 protein. This sample carries roughly 700,000 distinct CDR3 sequences, 8.5% to 9% of them seen once, and the ten largest clones take 0.8% to 1%. This same sample was also part of a study on yellow fever vaccine responses in identical twins.

Sequenced: PBMCs. These receptor sequences come from a woman between 18 and 29 years old in good health.

This clonotype was detected a few times. The chain has TRBV4-1 and TRBJ2-3, with 10 bases identical to TRBD2. CDR3 size: 15 residues. The J segment lost 2 bases and the V segment lost 4 bases, leaving 3 bases of the junction unmatched. Germline-derived CDR1 and CDR2 are MGHRA and YSYEKL. The CDR3 reads CASSRTSGFTDTQYF. Written as DNA, the CDR3 is TGCGCCAGCAGCCGGACTAGCGGTTTCACAGATACGCAGTATTTT.

This chain connects TRBV5-1 to TRBJ2-3; no reliable D call. Germline-derived CDR1 and CDR2 are SGHRS and YFSETQ. CDR3 length: 11 residues. Between the trimmed V and J ends, which lost 6 bases and 5 bases, there was a span of 7 bases. The CDR3 here is CASNLGDTQYF. The CDR3 nucleotides are TGCGCCAGCAATCTAGGAGATACGCAGTATTTT.

In this sample, this clonotype turned up a few times. J is TRBJ1-4 and V is TRBV7-8, with 11 bases matching TRBD1. The ends lost 4 bases at V and 7 bases at J; junction bases unmatched: 5. Germline CDR1 and CDR2: SGHVS and FQNEAQ. The CDR3 is 15 residues long. The CDR3 is CASSSGTGGVEKLFF. CDR3 coding DNA: TGTGCCAGCAGCTCCGGGACAGGGGGTGTTGAAAAACTGTTTTTT. The full variable domain, rest sourced from reference TRBV7-8 and TRBJ1-4, is GAGVSQSPRYKVAKRGQDVALRCDPISGHVSLFWYQQALGQGPEFLTYFQNEAQLDKSGLPSDRFFAERPEGSVSTLKIQRTQQEDSAVYLCASSSGTGGVEKLFFGSGTQLSVL.

There are a few counts of this clonotype. The chain carries TRBV7-9 and TRBJ2-7; tentative D call: TRBD2 (5 bases). CDR1 and CDR2 (germline): SEHNR, FQNEAQ (reference sequence). There are 14 residues in the CDR3. V shed 5 bases and J shed 3 bases, with 14 bases lying between them. CDR3 coding DNA: TGTGCCAGCAGCGTTACCCGTGGAGGCTACGAGCAGTACTTC. Translation gives CASSVTRGGYEQYF.

This clonotype was seen only a few times. The V gene is TRBV28, the J gene TRBJ2-1; TRBD1 matches 8 bases. Germline lookup yields CDR1 MDHEN and CDR2 SYDVKM. The CDR3 runs to 16 residues. After removal of 8 bases from V and 2 bases from J, the junction contained 11 bases not matched to a gene. This chain's CDR3 is CASRRGPQGAYNEQFF. CDR3 DNA: TGTGCCAGCCGCCGAGGGCCACAGGGGGCCTACAATGAGCAGTTCTTC.

This clonotype was observed many times. The rearrangement links TRBV7-8 to TRBJ2-2; D remains unclear. The CDR3 is 15 amino acids. Germline CDR1 SGHVS, CDR2 FQNEAQ. V shed 1 base and J shed 4 bases, with 10 bases lying between them. The CDR3 loop reads CASSLGLVSTGELFF. The CDR3 nucleotides read TGTGCCAGCAGCTTAGGCCTAGTCTCCACCGGGGAGCTGTTTTTT.

This clonotype appeared a few times. This CDR3 reads CASSDVPGPVSSFRYNEQFF. For the CDR3, the DNA is TGTGCCAGCAGCGACGTACCGGGACCGGTCTCAAGTTTTCGATACAATGAGCAGTTCTTC. The V call is TRBV6-4, the J call TRBJ2-1; either TRBD1 or TRBD2 may supply D (5 bases each). Trimming pared 6 bases from V and 4 bases from J, leaving 31 bases between. Germline V gene sequence: CDR1 MRHNA, CDR2 SNTAGT. The CDR3 is 20 amino acids.

The CDR3 region is CASSPMGGVPYEQYF. CDR3 bases: TGTGCCAGCAGCCCCATGGGTGGGGTTCCCTACGAGCAGTACTTC. The chain combines TRBV5-6 with TRBJ2-7; D unclear. V dropped 4 bases and J dropped 2 bases, with 16 bases sitting between them. This CDR3 region has 15 residues. CDR1 and CDR2 (germline): SGHDT, YYEEEE.